This is a list of T cell receptor beta chains from one sample in a study of human T cells and chemical hapten exposure. Using its own MiXCR run on the RACE reads, TCRdb lists one record per CDR3 protein. The profile shows tens of thousands of distinct CDR3 sequences, about 10% of them singletons. Sequenced material: whole blood, taken in connection with sensitization to the hapten diphenylcyclopropenone (DPC). Receptor source: a woman aged 45-59 years with alopecia areata. Some clones in this sample may be carry-over from other donors' samples. The CDR3 runs from the conserved cysteine through the conserved F or W. A D gene is named only where the DNA matches it firmly. Size values are once, few and many counts, or a class for expanded clones, and some rows have none.

v_call,clone_size,j_call,d_call,cdr3_nt,cdr3_aa
TRBV7-2,.,TRBJ2-7,TRBD1,TGTGCCAGCAGCTTAGCGCCTGGGACAGGATTATCCTACGAGCAGTACTTC,CASSLAPGTGLSYEQYF
TRBV6-5,many,TRBJ1-1,.,TGTGCCAGCAGTTACGGGGAGGCAGCTTTCTTT,CASSYGEAAFF
TRBV6-1,.,TRBJ2-1,.,TGTGCCAGCAAATTGACGTCAACTCGAGGGAATGAGCAGTTCTTC,CASKLTSTRGNEQFF
TRBV3-1,many,TRBJ2-7,TRBD1,TGTGCCAGCAGCCAAGGTCCGGGACAGAACTACGAGCAGTACTTC,CASSQGPGQNYEQYF
TRBV6-2/TRBV6-3,many,TRBJ2-1,TRBD2,TGTGCCAGCAGTTACCCTAGCGGGAGGTCTTACAATGAGCAGTTCTTC,CASSYPSGRSYNEQFF
TRBV2,.,TRBJ2-1,TRBD1,TGTGCCAGCAGTGCCCCAGGGGGCTCCTACAATGAGCAGTTCTTC,CASSAPGGSYNEQFF
TRBV19,many,TRBJ1-2,.,TGTGCCAGTAGTACCTCGGAAGGCTATGGCTACACCTTC,CASSTSEGYGYTF
TRBV29-1,many,TRBJ2-1,.,TGCAGCGCAGGGGGGGGAGGGCCCTGGCGGGAGCAGTTCTTC,CSAGGGGPWREQFF
TRBV27,many,TRBJ1-5,.,TGTGCCAGCAAATCGGACGGTAGCAATCAGCCCCAGCATTTT,CASKSDGSNQPQHF
TRBV29-1,few,TRBJ1-1,.,TGCAGCGTTTTACAGGGCCCCAACACTGAAGCTTTCTTT,CSVLQGPNTEAFF
TRBV12-3/TRBV12-4,few,TRBJ2-1,.,TGTGCCAGCAGTTTATCTCTGGGTCGTAATGAGCAGTTCTTC,CASSLSLGRNEQFF
TRBV28,.,TRBJ2-5,TRBD1,TGTGCCAGCAGGCCCAAACCCGGACAGGGAGGAGAGACCCAGTACTTC,CASRPKPGQGGETQYF
TRBV5-6,.,TRBJ2-3,.,TGTGCCAGCCGCCACTGGGGGAGCGGGACAATCACAGATACGCAGTATTTT,CASRHWGSGTITDTQYF
TRBV6-5,many,TRBJ2-7,TRBD1,TGTGCCAGCAGTTATTCCCCACAGGGGTCAAGGTACGAGCAGTACTTC,CASSYSPQGSRYEQYF
TRBV29-1,.,TRBJ1-5,.,TGCAGCACCTCGGGGGGAGCCAATCAGCCCCAGCATTTT,CSTSGGANQPQHF
TRBV7-2,many,TRBJ1-6,TRBD1,TGTGCCAGCAGCCCGAACAGGGGAAATAATTCACCCCTCCACTTT,CASSPNRGNNSPLHF
TRBV5-1,many,TRBJ2-7,TRBD2,TGCGCCAGCAGCCCTTTTGGACTAGCGGGGACCAGCGAGCAGTACTTC,CASSPFGLAGTSEQYF
TRBV15,few,TRBJ2-5,TRBD2,TGTGCCACCAGCACCGGGACTAGCTCCTTTCAAGAGACCCAGTACTTC,CATSTGTSSFQETQYF